One and the same sample provided the 17 T cell receptor beta chains below, sequenced in a study of blood T cell repertoires in COVID-19. Here immunoSEQ multiplex PCR was the method, and the copy in TCRdb shows in-frame clones only, minus some. The repertoire consists of 250,000 to 300,000 clones, with 75% to 90% occurring once and the leading ten covering around 3%. The sequenced material came from peripheral blood. These receptors came from a woman in her 30s with active or convalescent COVID-19.

The gene calls are TRBV19 and TRBJ1-2; perhaps TRBD1 as D (6 bases). This CDR3 contains 17 residues. The germline V gene has CDR1 LNHDA and CDR2 SQIVND (reference sequence). V was cut by 6 bases and J by 4 bases, with 24 bases left in between. CDR3 coding DNA: TGTGCCAGTAGGCCCCGGGACAAGGATAGGGGCCTCTATGGCTACACCTTC. Amino acids: CASRPRDKDRGLYGYTF.

The chain is built from TRBV19 and TRBJ1-6; D uncertain. Germline CDR1 reads LNHDA; CDR2 reads SQIVND (reference sequence). The germline V and J ends were trimmed by 4 bases and 8 bases, with 6 bases remaining between them. The CDR3 covers 12 residues. As DNA, the CDR3 is TGTGCCAGTAGTAACTACGATTCACCCCTCCACTTT. Translated: CASSNYDSPLHF.

This chain joins TRBV5-4 and TRBJ2-1; 7 bases are shared with TRBD1. CDR3 length: 15 residues. Germline CDR1 reads SGHNT; CDR2 reads YYREEE (reference sequence). The V gene end was trimmed by 1 base and the J gene end by 8 bases; junction bases not matched to a gene: 9. CDR3 coding DNA: TGTGCCAGCAGCTTGAGACAGGGAGCGGCCTATGAGCAGTTCTTC. This sequence encodes CASSLRQGAAYEQFF. Drawing the rest from reference TRBV5-4 and TRBJ2-1, the complete variable domain is ETGVTQSPTHLIKTRGQQVTLRCSSQSGHNTVSWYQQALGQGPQFIFQYYREEENGRGNFPPRFSGLQFPNYSSELNVNALELDDSALYLCASSLRQGAAYEQFFGPGTRLTVL.

The J gene is TRBJ1-3, the V gene TRBV7-9; the match to TRBD1 covers 7 bases. V gave up 3 bases and J gave up 4 bases; unmatched junction bases: 6. Germline CDR1 is SEHNR and CDR2 is FQNEAQ (reference sequence). There are 15 residues in the CDR3. The CDR3 sequence: CASSFNTGVGNTIYF. The CDR3 DNA reads TGTGCCAGCAGCTTCAATACAGGGGTCGGAAACACCATATATTTT.

This clone was seen once. The chain uses TRBV19 and TRBJ2-7; a possible D gene is TRBD1 (6 bases). The CDR3 is made up of 14 amino acids. V lost 2 bases to trimming and J lost 1 base, with 9 bases between them. Germline-derived CDR1 and CDR2 are LNHDA and SQIVND (reference sequence). The CDR3: CASSITDSSYEQYF. As DNA, the CDR3 is TGTGCCAGTAGTATAACGGACAGTTCCTACGAGCAGTACTTC.

The rearrangement uses TRBV10-2 and TRBJ1-2; D possibly corresponds to TRBD1 (6 bases). CDR1 is WSHSY and CDR2 is SAAADI in the germline V gene. V was shortened by 8 bases and J by 4 bases, with 17 bases between the two germline ends. This CDR3 has 14 amino acids. The CDR3 nucleotides are TGCGCCAGCGGATACCCGGGGGGCCTCTATGGCTACACCTTC. Residues: CASGYPGGLYGYTF.

In its sample, this clone was seen a few times. The V gene is TRBV2, the J gene TRBJ1-3, with a tentative D call TRBD1 (6 bases). V lost 2 bases, J lost 4 bases, and 12 bases lay in between. The CDR3 is 15 residues long. Germline values: CDR1 SNHLY, CDR2 FYNNEI. The CDR3, as DNA: TGTGCCAGCAGTGAAACCCTGGACAGCGGAAACACCATATATTTT. It is translated as CASSETLDSGNTIYF.

This clone was found once. The chain joins TRBV9 to TRBJ1-1; D might be TRBD1 (5 bases). V was pared by 2 bases and J by 2 bases, with 13 bases between. CDR3 length: 15 residues. Germline CDR1 reads SGDLS; CDR2 reads YYNGEE. The CDR3 is CASSVADSPNTEAFF. Written as DNA, the CDR3 is TGTGCCAGCAGCGTGGCCGACAGTCCTAACACTGAAGCTTTCTTT.

The rearrangement uses TRBV5-5 and TRBJ1-3, with TRBD1 identical over 9 bases. Germline CDR1 and CDR2: SGHKS and YYEKEE (reference sequence). This CDR3 comprises 16 residues. The trim removed 0 bases at V and 4 bases at J, leaving 5 bases unmatched. The CDR3 nucleotides are TGTGCCAGCAGCTTGGACGGGACAGGGTTGGGAAACACCATATATTTT. Translating gives CASSLDGTGLGNTIYF.

V is TRBV6-2 or TRBV6-3 and J is TRBJ1-3; a possible D gene is TRBD1 (5 bases). Germline V gene sequence: CDR1 MNHEY, CDR2 SVGEGT. The V and J ends lost 6 bases and 2 bases respectively, with 11 bases between them. CDR3 size: 14 residues. In nucleotides, the CDR3 is TGTGCCAGCAGCCGCGGAGGGGCTGGAAACACCATATATTTT. This encodes CASSRGGAGNTIYF.

CDR3 sequence (DNA): TGCGCCAGCAGTAGGGACAGGGCCGACGGCTACACCTTC. Translating gives CASSRDRADGYTF. The chain combines TRBV5-1 with TRBJ1-2; 9 nucleotides line up with TRBD1. Germline V gene data show CDR1 as SGHRS and CDR2 as YFSETQ. V shed 5 bases, J shed 8 bases, and the junction held 7 bases outside the gene matches. CDR3 size: 13 residues.

This sequence joins TRBV25-1 and TRBJ1-6; tentatively, D is TRBD1 (5 bases). Trimming left V 1 base short and J 7 bases short, with 5 bases between. Germline assignment: CDR1 MGHDK and CDR2 SYGVNS. The CDR3 consists of 13 residues. CDR3 region: CASSEWGNSPLHF. The DNA of the CDR3 is TGTGCCAGCAGTGAATGGGGCAATTCACCCCTCCACTTT.

This clone was counted a few times. The rearrangement joins TRBV2 to TRBJ2-7; 10 positions agree with TRBD2. J was trimmed by 3 bases and V by 7 bases; bases with no gene match: 9. CDR1 SNHLY and CDR2 FYNNEI come from the germline V gene. CDR3 length equals 15 residues. CDR3 loop: CASKNRSSGSYEQYF. The DNA for the CDR3 is TGTGCCAGCAAAAACCGGTCTAGCGGGAGCTACGAGCAGTACTTC.

CDR3 DNA: TGTGCCAGCAGCGCGTCGTTCGGTAATTCACCCCTCCACTTT. As protein: CASSASFGNSPLHF. The rearrangement uses TRBV28 and TRBJ1-6, with D hard to call. The germline gives CDR1 MDHEN, CDR2 SYDVKM. CDR3 length: 14 residues. V shed 6 bases and J shed 6 bases, with 12 bases lying between them.

The chain carries TRBV4-2 and TRBJ1-1; no reliable D call. Trimming shortened V by 0 bases and J by 0 bases, and 5 bases separated the two germline ends. Germline assignment: CDR1 LGHNA and CDR2 YNFKEQ. This CDR3 has 14 residues. The CDR3 region is CASSQDAVNTEAFF. The CDR3 DNA follows: TGTGCCAGCAGCCAAGATGCAGTGAACACTGAAGCTTTCTTT.

The chain couples TRBV27 to TRBJ1-5; the D is unclear. The germline CDR1 and CDR2 sequences are MNHEY and SMNVEV (reference sequence). The CDR3 is 14 amino acids. V was clipped by 1 base and J by 7 bases, with 11 bases between them. The CDR3 DNA follows: TGTGCCAGCAGTTTATGGGCTGGGGAGCAGCCCCAGCATTTT. Protein: CASSLWAGEQPQHF.

The chain is built from TRBV14 and TRBJ2-1; 9 positions match TRBD2. The CDR3 extends over 15 amino acids. Germline V gene lookup returns CDR1 SGHDN and CDR2 FVKESK. With V trimmed by 4 bases and J by 9 bases, 10 bases remained unmatched. The CDR3 sequence is CASSPRLAGLGEQFF. The DNA of the CDR3 is TGTGCCAGCAGCCCTCGGCTAGCGGGGTTAGGTGAGCAGTTCTTC.